The 4 T cell receptor beta chains below were found in one sample sequenced in a study of shared clonotypes between healthy human individuals. Profiled with immunoSEQ multiplex PCR; TCRdb holds only in-frame clones, not every one. The data show approximately 1,500,000 clones, with 95% to 99% seen just once and about 0.45% held by the top ten. Sequenced sample: naive CD4+ T cells sorted from blood. Noted subset: CD45RA+ positively selected. The receptors shown here come from a man aged 30 to 39 in good health.

This chain connects TRBV10-1 to TRBJ2-1; TRBD2 is a possible D gene (5 bases). Trimming stripped 0 bases from V and 5 bases from J, with 14 bases between. Germline CDR1 is WNHNN and CDR2 is SYGVQD (reference sequence). This CDR3 is 16 amino acids long. DNA for the CDR3: TGCGCCAGCAGTGAGTCCGTAGCGTACAACAACAATGAGCAGTTCTTC. Encoded protein: CASSESVAYNNNEQFF.

The rearrangement uses TRBV7-3 and TRBJ2-1; 7 positions match TRBD2. V gave up 3 bases and J gave up 0 bases; unmatched junction bases: 2. Germline V gives CDR1 SGHTA, CDR2 FQGTGA. This CDR3 has 15 residues. For the CDR3, the DNA is TGTGCCAGCAGCTTGAGGGAGGGCTCCTACAATGAGCAGTTCTTC. Translated: CASSLREGSYNEQFF.

V and J are TRBV7-9 and TRBJ2-7; no clear D gene. The CDR3 spans 16 residues. V lost 0 bases and J 7 bases, leaving 19 bases between the germline ends. Germline V gene sequence: CDR1 SEHNR, CDR2 FQNEAQ (reference sequence). The CDR3 loop reads CASSLAILSKTREQYF. DNA of the CDR3: TGTGCCAGCAGCTTAGCGATCCTTTCGAAGACCCGGGAGCAGTACTTC.

This chain uses TRBV2 with TRBJ2-1; D uncertain. The CDR3 contains 15 residues. The germline CDR1 and CDR2 sequences are SNHLY and FYNNEI. The germline V and J ends were trimmed by 5 bases and 1 base, with 12 bases remaining between them. CDR3 DNA: TGTGCCAGCAGTCCTCTCCGACAATCCTACAATGAGCAGTTCTTC. It translates to CASSPLRQSYNEQFF.